This T cell receptor beta chain comes out of a study of shared clonotypes between healthy human individuals. About the study: Participating donors consisted of two women and a few men aged 18 to 49.

Sequencing was at deep level. The assay was immunoSEQ multiplex PCR, and TCRdb's table has in-frame clones only and misses some. The repertoire holds roughly 2 million clones, with 85% to 95% as singletons. V was pared by 0 bases and J by 0 bases, with 2 bases of the junction left unmatched. Germline V gene lookup returns CDR1 LGHNA and CDR2 YNFKEQ. CDR3 length: 15 amino acids. CD45RO-negative CD8 cells positively selected for CCR7 made up the naive population, which excluded terminally differentiated effector memory CD45RA+ cells. The source of this sequence is a young man in good health. Material for sequencing was naive CD8+ T cells sorted from blood. The chain has TRBV4-2 and TRBJ2-7; 7 positions agree with TRBD1. The CDR3 loop is CASSQETGSSYEQYF. DNA of the CDR3: TGTGCCAGCAGCCAAGAGACAGGGAGCTCCTACGAGCAGTACTTC.